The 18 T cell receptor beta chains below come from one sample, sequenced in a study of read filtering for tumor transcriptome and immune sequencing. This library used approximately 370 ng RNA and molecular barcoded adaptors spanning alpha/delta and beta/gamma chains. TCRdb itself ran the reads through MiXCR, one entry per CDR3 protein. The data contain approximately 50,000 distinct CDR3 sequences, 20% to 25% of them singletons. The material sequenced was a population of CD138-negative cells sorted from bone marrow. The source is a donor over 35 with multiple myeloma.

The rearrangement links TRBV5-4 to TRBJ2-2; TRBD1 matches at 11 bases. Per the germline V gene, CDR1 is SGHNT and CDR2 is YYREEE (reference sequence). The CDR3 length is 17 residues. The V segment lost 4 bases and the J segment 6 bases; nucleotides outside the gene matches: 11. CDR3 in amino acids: CASSPRSPGQGAGELFF. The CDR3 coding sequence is TGTGCCAGCAGCCCACGTTCTCCGGGACAGGGGGCCGGGGAGCTGTTTTTT.

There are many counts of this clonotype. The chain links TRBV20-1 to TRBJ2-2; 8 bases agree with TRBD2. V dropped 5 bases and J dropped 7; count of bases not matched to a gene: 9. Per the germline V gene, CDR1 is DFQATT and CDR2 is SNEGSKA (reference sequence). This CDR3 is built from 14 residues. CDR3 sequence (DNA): TGCAGTGCTGATTCAGCGGGAGCGGGCGGGGAGCTGTTTTTT. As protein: CSADSAGAGGELFF.

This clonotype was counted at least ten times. DNA for the CDR3: TGTGCCAGCAGTTCCCCGGGGGCAAGGGGGGGAACTGAAGCTTTCTTT. It translates to CASSSPGARGGTEAFF. The chain employs TRBV28 and TRBJ1-1; a weak D match, TRBD1 (6 bases). The V gene's germline CDR1 is MDHEN and CDR2 SYDVKM. V lost 4 bases to trimming and J lost 5 bases, with 20 bases between them. The CDR3 has 16 residues.

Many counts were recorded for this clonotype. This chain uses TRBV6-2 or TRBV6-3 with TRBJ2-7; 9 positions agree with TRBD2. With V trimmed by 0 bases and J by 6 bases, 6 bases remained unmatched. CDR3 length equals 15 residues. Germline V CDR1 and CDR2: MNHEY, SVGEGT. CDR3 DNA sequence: TGTGCCAGCAGTTACTCCGGGGCTAGCGGGACCGAGCAGTACTTC. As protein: CASSYSGASGTEQYF.

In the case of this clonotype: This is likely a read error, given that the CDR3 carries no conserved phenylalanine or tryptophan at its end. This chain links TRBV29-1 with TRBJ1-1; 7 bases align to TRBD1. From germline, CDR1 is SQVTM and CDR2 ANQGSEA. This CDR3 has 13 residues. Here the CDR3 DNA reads TGCAGACTCTCGGGACAGACGAACACTGAAGCTTTCATT. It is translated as CRLSGQTNTEAFI.

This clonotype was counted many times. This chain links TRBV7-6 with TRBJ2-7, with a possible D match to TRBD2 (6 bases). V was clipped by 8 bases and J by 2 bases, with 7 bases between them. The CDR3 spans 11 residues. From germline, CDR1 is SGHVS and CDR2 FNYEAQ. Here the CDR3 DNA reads TGTGCCAGCGGGGGGACCTACGAGCAGTACTTC. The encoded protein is CASGGTYEQYF.

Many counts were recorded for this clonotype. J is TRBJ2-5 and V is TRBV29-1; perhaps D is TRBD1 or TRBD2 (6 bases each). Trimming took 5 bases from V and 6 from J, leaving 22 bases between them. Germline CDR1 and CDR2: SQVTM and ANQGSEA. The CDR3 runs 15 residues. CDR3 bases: TGCAGCGTTCGAGAGCAGGGGCTGGGGGGAAAGACCCAGTACTTC. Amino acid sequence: CSVREQGLGGKTQYF.

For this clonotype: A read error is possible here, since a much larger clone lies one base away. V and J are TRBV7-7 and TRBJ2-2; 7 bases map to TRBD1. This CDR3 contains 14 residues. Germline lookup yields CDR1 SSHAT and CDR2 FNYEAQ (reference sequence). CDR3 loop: CASSLTGSTGELFF. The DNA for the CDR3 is TGTGCTAGCAGCTTGACAGGGAGCACCGGGGAGCTGTTTTTT.

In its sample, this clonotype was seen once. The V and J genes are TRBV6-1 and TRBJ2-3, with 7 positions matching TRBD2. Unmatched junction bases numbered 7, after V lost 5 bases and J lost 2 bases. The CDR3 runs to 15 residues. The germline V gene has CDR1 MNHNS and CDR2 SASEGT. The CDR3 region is CASSYIAGNTDTQYF. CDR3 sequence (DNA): TGTGCCAGCAGTTATATAGCGGGTAACACAGATACGCAGTATTTT.

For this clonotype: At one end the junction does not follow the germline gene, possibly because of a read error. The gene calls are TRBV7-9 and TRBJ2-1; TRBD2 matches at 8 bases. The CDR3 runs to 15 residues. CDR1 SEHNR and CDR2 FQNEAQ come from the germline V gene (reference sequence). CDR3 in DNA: TGTGCCAGCAGCACCGGATTAGCGGGATTCAATGATCAGTTCTTC. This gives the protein CASSTGLAGFNDQFF.

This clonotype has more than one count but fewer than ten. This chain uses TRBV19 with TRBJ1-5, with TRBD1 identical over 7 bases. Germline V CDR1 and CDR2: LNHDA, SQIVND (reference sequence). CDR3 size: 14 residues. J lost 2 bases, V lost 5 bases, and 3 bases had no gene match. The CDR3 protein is CASSAGQRNQPQHF. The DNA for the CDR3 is TGTGCCAGTAGTGCGGGACAGCGCAATCAGCCCCAGCATTTT.

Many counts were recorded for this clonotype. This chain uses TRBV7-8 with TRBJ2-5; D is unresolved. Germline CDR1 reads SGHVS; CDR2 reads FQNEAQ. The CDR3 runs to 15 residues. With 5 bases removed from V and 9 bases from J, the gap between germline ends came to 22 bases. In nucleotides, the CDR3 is TGTGCCAGCAGCCCGTCGCTTCACACCGTGCAAGCCCAGTACTTC. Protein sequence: CASSPSLHTVQAQYF.

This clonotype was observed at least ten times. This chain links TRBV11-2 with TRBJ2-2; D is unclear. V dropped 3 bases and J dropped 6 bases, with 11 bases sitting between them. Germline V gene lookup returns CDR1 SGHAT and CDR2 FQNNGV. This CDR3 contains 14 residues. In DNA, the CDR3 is TGTGCCAGCAGCTTTGGGGTCGGATCCGGGGAGCTGTTTTTT. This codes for CASSFGVGSGELFF.

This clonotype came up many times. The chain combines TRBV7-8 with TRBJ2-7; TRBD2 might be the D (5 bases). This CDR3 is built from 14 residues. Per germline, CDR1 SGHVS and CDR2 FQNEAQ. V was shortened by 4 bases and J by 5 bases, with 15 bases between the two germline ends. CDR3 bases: TGTGCCAGCAGCTACCCAGGAGAGGAGGACGAGCAGTACTTC. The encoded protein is CASSYPGEEDEQYF.

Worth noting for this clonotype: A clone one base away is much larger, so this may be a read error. CDR3 protein: CASSSPTGWVDSEAFF. The CDR3 region has the DNA TGTGCCAGCAGCTCGCCGACAGGGTGGGTGGACTCTGAAGCTTTCTTT. J is TRBJ1-1 and V is TRBV11-2, with 7 bases that match TRBD1. The trim removed 4 bases at V and 6 bases at J, leaving 14 bases unmatched. The CDR3 totals 16 residues. The germline V gene has CDR1 SGHAT and CDR2 FQNNGV. The complete variable domain, with remaining parts taken from reference TRBV11-2 and TRBJ1-1, reads EAGVAQSPRYKIIEKRQSVAFWCNPISGHATLYWYQQILGQGPKLLIQFQNNGVVDDSQLPKDRFSAERLKGVDSTLKIQPAKLEDSAVYLCASSSPTGWVDSEAFFGQGTRLTVV.

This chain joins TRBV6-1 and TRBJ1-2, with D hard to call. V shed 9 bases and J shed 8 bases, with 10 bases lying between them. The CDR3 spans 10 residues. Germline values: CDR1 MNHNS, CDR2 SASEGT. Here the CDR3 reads CARESSGYTF. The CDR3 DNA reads TGTGCCAGGGAGTCTTCCGGCTACACCTTC.

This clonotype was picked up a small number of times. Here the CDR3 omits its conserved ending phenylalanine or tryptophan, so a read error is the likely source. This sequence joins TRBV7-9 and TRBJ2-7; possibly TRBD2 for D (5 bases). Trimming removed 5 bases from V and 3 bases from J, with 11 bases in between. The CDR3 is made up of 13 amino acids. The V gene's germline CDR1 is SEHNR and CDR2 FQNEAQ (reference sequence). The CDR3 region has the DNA TGTGCCAGCAGCCAACTAGAGGACTACGAGCAGTACCTC. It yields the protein CASSQLEDYEQYL.

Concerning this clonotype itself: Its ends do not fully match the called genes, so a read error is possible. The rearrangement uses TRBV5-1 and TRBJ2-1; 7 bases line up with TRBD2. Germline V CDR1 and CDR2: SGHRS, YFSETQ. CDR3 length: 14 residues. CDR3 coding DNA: TGCGCCAGCAGCGCCCAGCGGGGATCCAATGGGCAGTTCTTC. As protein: CASSAQRGSNGQFF.